This T cell receptor beta chain was obtained from a study of T cell repertoires in cytomegalovirus infection. Study-wide context: In public TCR beta signatures, there were indications of both CMV infection and matching HLA type. The study, taken as a whole, reports: Ex vivo, HLA-C-restricted CMV-specific TCR beta clonotypes prevailed over the rest of the response.

Trimming removed 2 bases at V and 2 bases at J, with 14 bases between. Germline lookup yields CDR1 DFQATT and CDR2 SNEGSKA (reference sequence). The length of the CDR3 is 15 residues. A remark on this clonotype: Its cognate antigen is unknown.

A single record per CDR3 protein comes from TCRdb applying MiXCR to the reads. The sample records 740,000 or so distinct CDR3 sequences, 35% being singletons. The material sequenced was PBMCs. The rearrangement links TRBV20-1 to TRBJ2-3; a weak D match, TRBD2 (5 bases). The clonotype comes from a human donor in good health (CMV status not recorded). Some clones in this sample may be carry-over from other donors' samples. CDR3 amino acids: CSARSTNLVTDTQYF. The CDR3 nucleotides read TGCAGTGCTAGATCGACTAATCTGGTCACAGATACGCAGTATTTT.